This T cell receptor beta chain was obtained from a study of early T cells in non-severe SARS-CoV-2 infection. The CDR3 totals 15 residues. Germline CDR1 MDHEN, CDR2 SYDVKM. V dropped 5 bases and J dropped 1 base, with 14 bases sitting between them. Attachment of unique molecular identifiers was made to individual cDNA molecules. One entry per CDR3 protein results from TCRdb running MiXCR on the 5' RACE reads. The top ten clones hold less than 8% of a sample with 97,000 or so distinct CDR3 sequences, around 13% of them seen once. The TCR originated in an adult who was a healthcare worker with PCR-confirmed SARS-CoV-2 infection or an uninfected control (not recorded which). This sequence joins TRBV28 and TRBJ1-1; D gene ambiguous. Sequencing used whole blood. The CDR3 DNA reads as TGTGCCAGCAGTCATCGGGCCCTCAGGAACACTGAAGCTTTCTTT. Encoded protein: CASSHRALRNTEAFF. Supplemented by reference TRBV28 and TRBJ1-1, the full variable domain reads DVKVTQSSRYLVKRTGEKVFLECVQDMDHENMFWYRQDPGLGLRLIYFSYDVKMKEKGDIPEGYSVSREKKERFSLILESASTNQTSMYLCASSHRALRNTEAFFGQGTRLTVV.